Each of the 25 T cell receptor beta chains below was sequenced from the same sample in a study of blood T cell repertoires in COVID-19. Sequenced by immunoSEQ multiplex PCR; TCRdb stores in-frame clones only, minus some. Altogether roughly 250,000 clones are present, 75% to 90% being singletons, with the ten largest covering around 2%. Sample: PBMCs or T cells enriched from blood (not recorded which). The origin of the receptors is a woman aged 45 to 65 who had recovered from COVID-19.

The CDR3 spells CASSPRDSPYEQYF. The CDR3 nucleotides are TGTGCCAGCAGTCCCAGGGACAGTCCCTACGAGCAGTACTTC. This chain uses TRBV11-1 with TRBJ2-7, with 7 bases aligning to TRBD1. Germline values: CDR1 SGHAT, CDR2 FQDESV (reference sequence). The CDR3 consists of 14 residues. Trimming cost V 6 bases and J 2 bases; bases outside gene matches: 7. Looking up the rest from reference TRBV11-1 and TRBJ2-7 gives the full variable domain: EAEVAQSPRYKITEKSQAVAFWCDPISGHATLYWYRQILGQGPELLVQFQDESVVDDSQLPKDRFSAERLKGVDSTLKIQPAELGDSAMYLCASSPRDSPYEQYFGPGTRLTVT.

This clone was observed a few times. In DNA form, the CDR3 reads TGTGCTAGTGGTTTGGCACTAAATCAGCCCCAGCATTTT. It yields the protein CASGLALNQPQHF. V and J are TRBV12-5 and TRBJ1-5, with D unresolved. The V end was cut by 1 base, the J end by 4 bases, with 5 bases between. Germline lookup yields CDR1 LGHNT and CDR2 FRNRAP. The CDR3 consists of 13 residues.

This chain joins TRBV6-5 and TRBJ2-2, with 10 bases matching TRBD1. The germline gives CDR1 MNHEY, CDR2 SVGAGI. The J segment lost 7 bases and the V segment lost 3 bases, leaving 5 bases of the junction unmatched. The CDR3 totals 15 residues. The CDR3 loop is CASSYKDRGVGELFF. Here the CDR3 DNA reads TGTGCCAGCAGTTATAAGGACAGGGGGGTCGGGGAGCTGTTTTTT.

The chain recombines TRBV28 with TRBJ1-6; 10 bases line up with TRBD1. The junction had 11 bases not matched to a gene; V was cut back by 6 bases and J by 15 bases. CDR3 size: 14 residues. The germline V gene encodes CDR1 MDHEN and CDR2 SYDVKM. CDR3 bases: TGTGCCAGCAGCCCTACACGACAGGGGGCGATCCTCCACTTT. Encoded protein: CASSPTRQGAILHF.

V usage is TRBV6-1 and J usage is TRBJ2-3, with a tentative D call TRBD1 (5 bases). V shed 1 base and J shed 1 base, with 12 bases lying between them. The CDR3 is 16 residues long. Looked up from germline, CDR1 is MNHNS and CDR2 is SASEGT. CDR3 amino acids: CASSEEVGVGTDTQYF. DNA for the CDR3: TGTGCCAGCAGTGAAGAGGTAGGGGTGGGCACAGATACGCAGTATTTT.

J is TRBJ1-5 and V is TRBV12-3 or TRBV12-4; no firm D call. V gave up 3 bases and J gave up 12 bases, with 9 bases separating them. The CDR3 contains 11 residues. CDR3 in DNA: TGTGCCAGCAGTTTCGGTTCTCACCAGCATTTT. Its translation: CASSFGSHQHF.

The chain uses TRBV3-1 (or the pseudogene TRBV3-2) and TRBJ1-4; 9 bases fit TRBD1. CDR3 length equals 15 residues. Germline V gene data show CDR1 as LGHDT and CDR2 as YNNKEL (reference sequence). V was pared by 4 bases and J by 3 bases, with 3 bases of the junction left unmatched. The CDR3 coding sequence is TGTGCCAGCAGCCCACAGGGGGCATCTAATGAAAAACTGTTTTTT. It is translated as CASSPQGASNEKLFF.

The chain joins TRBV5-1 to TRBJ2-5; TRBD2 agrees at 7 bases. This CDR3 comprises 14 residues. With 0 bases clipped from V and 2 bases from J, the junction kept 1 base outside the gene matches. Germline CDR1 SGHRS, CDR2 YFSETQ. The CDR3 bases are TGCGCCAGCAGCTTGGGGACTAGACAAGAGACCCAGTACTTC. This codes for CASSLGTRQETQYF.

The CDR3 sequence: CASSLQREEPYEQYF. CDR3 DNA sequence: TGTGCCAGCAGCCTCCAGCGGGAGGAACCCTACGAGCAGTACTTC. The chain links TRBV4-2 to TRBJ2-7; the match to TRBD2 covers 9 bases. The CDR3 is made up of 15 amino acids. Germline CDR1 and CDR2: LGHNA and YNFKEQ. V shed 4 bases, J shed 2 bases, and the junction held 6 bases outside the gene matches.

J is TRBJ1-4 and V is TRBV27, with 7 bases lining up with TRBD1. Germline CDR1 reads MNHEY; CDR2 reads SMNVEV (reference sequence). This CDR3 contains 14 residues. V lost 5 bases and J lost 7; bases outside the gene matches: 7. CDR3 DNA: TGTGCCAGCAGTCTACAGGGGAGAAGTGAAAAACTGTTTTTT. This sequence encodes CASSLQGRSEKLFF.

The rearrangement links TRBV5-6 to TRBJ1-2; 7 positions match TRBD1. This CDR3 is built from 14 residues. CDR1 is SGHDT, CDR2 YYEEEE, per germline. With V trimmed by 0 bases and J by 8 bases, 7 bases remained unmatched. In nucleotides, the CDR3 is TGTGCCAGCAGCTTGGACAGGGGATCGAGAGGCTACACCTTC. This gives the protein CASSLDRGSRGYTF.

This sequence joins TRBV11-2 and TRBJ2-2; weak D call: TRBD1 (6 bases). Deletions cut 3 bases from V and 1 base from J, with 12 bases between. CDR3 size: 16 residues. CDR1 SGHAT and CDR2 FQNNGV come from the germline V gene. The CDR3 region has the DNA TGTGCCAGCAGCTTTGTCCAGGGGATGAACACCGGGGAGCTGTTTTTT. Translating gives CASSFVQGMNTGELFF.

The J gene is TRBJ2-7, the V gene TRBV28; 7 positions match TRBD1. Looked up from germline, CDR1 is MDHEN and CDR2 is SYDVKM. Trimming took 4 bases from V and 1 from J; bases not matched to a gene: 10. The CDR3 has 16 amino acids. The DNA of the CDR3 is TGTGCCAGCAGTTCAGGGGGAATCGAGACGTCCTACGAGCAGTACTTC. It is translated as CASSSGGIETSYEQYF.

The chain employs TRBV6-1 and TRBJ2-5, with D hard to call. CDR1 MNHNS and CDR2 SASEGT come from the germline V gene. The CDR3 sequence is 12 residues long. V was shortened by 0 bases and J by 4 bases, with 3 bases between the two germline ends. In nucleotides, the CDR3 is TGTGCCAGCAGTGAAGCGGCAGAGACCCAGTACTTC. It yields the protein CASSEAAETQYF.

The CDR3 DNA reads as TGTGCCAGCAGCTTAGTCACTAGCGGGCCCACCGGGGAGCTGTTTTTT. This gives the protein CASSLVTSGPTGELFF. The chain combines TRBV11-2 with TRBJ2-2, with 9 positions matching TRBD2. The CDR3 runs 16 residues. Looked up from germline, CDR1 is SGHAT and CDR2 is FQNNGV. With V trimmed by 1 base and J by 4 bases, 4 bases remained unmatched.

The V gene is TRBV3-1 (or the pseudogene TRBV3-2), the J gene TRBJ1-1; a weak D match, TRBD1 (6 bases). The length of the CDR3 is 16 residues. V was trimmed by 0 bases and J by 1 base, leaving 12 bases between them. Germline assignment: CDR1 LGHDT and CDR2 YNNKEL (reference sequence). The chain's CDR3 is CASSQDLDRPNTEAFF. CDR3 DNA: TGTGCCAGCAGCCAAGATCTGGACAGACCGAACACTGAAGCTTTCTTT.

For this clone: This could be a read error, since a much larger clone is one nucleotide away. The V and J genes are TRBV3-1 (or the pseudogene TRBV3-2) and TRBJ2-7, with D unresolved. The CDR3 is made up of 12 amino acids. Germline-derived CDR1 and CDR2 are LGHDT and YNNKEL (reference sequence). The V gene lost 4 bases and the J gene lost 3 bases, with 7 bases spanning the gap. The CDR3 DNA reads as TGTGCCAGCAGCCGTAGCAACTACGAGCAGTACTTC. Amino acid sequence: CASSRSNYEQYF.

This chain joins TRBV11-3 and TRBJ2-2, with a weak D call TRBD1 (6 bases). The CDR3 is made up of 14 amino acids. Germline loops: CDR1 SGHNT, CDR2 YENEEA. V lost 5 bases and J lost 3, with 10 bases in between. This chain's CDR3 is CASSRQGHTGELFF. The DNA for the CDR3 is TGTGCCAGCAGCAGGCAGGGGCACACCGGGGAGCTGTTTTTT.

This chain joins TRBV5-1 and TRBJ2-3; 11 bases match TRBD2. The ends lost 3 bases at V and 10 bases at J; junction bases unmatched: 10. In germline, CDR1 is SGHRS, CDR2 YFSETQ. The CDR3 is made up of 15 amino acids. The CDR3 region is CASSSGLADVVAQYF. The CDR3 bases are TGCGCCAGCAGCTCGGGACTAGCGGACGTGGTGGCGCAGTATTTT.

The chain recombines TRBV7-2 with TRBJ2-7; TRBD1 aligns across 10 bases. V was pared by 5 bases and J by 4 bases, with 5 bases of the junction left unmatched. This CDR3 is built from 14 residues. The germline gives CDR1 SGHTA, CDR2 FQGNSA. The CDR3 sequence is CASSRPGQGYEQYF. The CDR3 DNA reads as TGTGCCAGCAGCAGGCCGGGACAGGGGTACGAGCAGTACTTC.

The chain joins TRBV2 to TRBJ2-1, with D possibly matching TRBD1 (5 bases). V dropped 2 bases and J dropped 0 bases, with 11 bases sitting between them. There are 16 residues in the CDR3. CDR1 is SNHLY, CDR2 FYNNEI, per germline. The CDR3 DNA reads TGTGCCAGCAGTGAAAGAACAGGTAGCTCCTACAATGAGCAGTTCTTC. Translated: CASSERTGSSYNEQFF.

The chain links TRBV4-1 to TRBJ2-2; 8 bases line up with TRBD1. This CDR3 spans 15 amino acids. V gave up 5 bases and J gave up 5 bases; unmatched junction bases: 7. Germline-derived CDR1 and CDR2 are MGHRA and YSYEKL. In nucleotides, the CDR3 is TGCGCCAGCAGCATGTACCGGGACAGGACCGGGGAGCTGTTTTTT. Protein: CASSMYRDRTGELFF.

This clone has a handful of counts. This sequence joins TRBV4-1 and TRBJ1-1; 7 bases map to TRBD1. Trimming removed 1 base from V and 5 bases from J; junction bases left unmatched: 7. This CDR3 has 15 residues. Germline V gene lookup returns CDR1 MGHRA and CDR2 YSYEKL. CDR3: CASSQAPTGRTEAFF. The CDR3 DNA reads TGCGCCAGCAGCCAAGCCCCGACAGGGCGGACTGAAGCTTTCTTT.

This clone was observed a few times. The chain couples TRBV7-9 to TRBJ1-1, with D uncertain. This CDR3 is built from 15 residues. Between the trimmed V and J ends, which lost 1 base and 3 bases, there was a span of 12 bases. Germline V gives CDR1 SEHNR, CDR2 FQNEAQ (reference sequence). The CDR3 spells CASSLVSRLDTEAFF. In DNA form, the CDR3 reads TGTGCCAGCAGCTTAGTGTCACGGTTGGACACTGAAGCTTTCTTT.

This clone has only one observation. The chain carries TRBV5-1 and TRBJ2-5; TRBD2 aligns across 8 bases. The germline V gene encodes CDR1 SGHRS and CDR2 YFSETQ. The CDR3 is 15 amino acids. With V trimmed by 0 bases and J by 3 bases, 4 bases remained unmatched. The CDR3 here is CASSLVTAGEETQYF. The CDR3 DNA reads as TGCGCCAGCAGCTTGGTTACAGCGGGGGAAGAGACCCAGTACTTC. Drawing the rest from reference TRBV5-1 and TRBJ2-5, the complete variable domain is KAGVTQTPRYLIKTRGQQVTLSCSPISGHRSVSWYQQTPGQGLQFLFEYFSETQRNKGNFPGRFSGRQFSNSRSEMNVSTLELGDSALYLCASSLVTAGEETQYFGPGTRLLVL.